The entry below gives a single TCR beta chain sequence along with its context. Its antigen is not identified. These data belong to a study of cytomegalovirus exposure and HLA in healthy donors. General study findings and limits: Associated with cytomegalovirus, according to the listing, were 150 to 200 TCR beta chains. In an earlier analysis, in under 700 donors, most V segments appeared productive either ~87% or ~30% of the time.

Germline assignment: CDR1 MNHNS and CDR2 SASEGT. The CDR3 covers 12 residues. V was pared by 10 bases and J by 8 bases, with 8 bases of the junction left unmatched. Primers included in the PCR were 60 Vbeta and 13 Jbeta primers. The table came from immunoSEQ multiplex PCR; TCRdb's copy has only in-frame clones and leaves some out. Among around 190,000 clones listed, 60% to 80% were seen once. The receptor was isolated from a woman in her twenties or thirties in good health and CMV-seronegative. The V gene is TRBV6-1, the J gene TRBJ1-2; TRBD1 matches at 9 bases. Material: PBMCs. Here the CDR3 DNA reads TGTGCCACGCGACAGGGGGTGGACGGCTACACCTTC. It yields the protein CATRQGVDGYTF.